A single sample is the source of the 13 T cell receptor beta chains below, sequenced in a study of blood T cell repertoires in COVID-19. The protocol was immunoSEQ multiplex PCR, while the TCRdb copy is restricted to in-frame clones and leaves out a portion. The sample yields 60,000 or so clones, just under 85% seen once. Sequencing was carried out using peripheral blood. These receptors originate from a man in his 60s with acute or convalescent COVID-19.

The chain couples TRBV6-4 to TRBJ1-2; D perhaps matches TRBD1 (6 bases). Trimming took 0 bases from V and 4 from J, leaving 12 bases between them. Germline CDR1 reads MRHNA; CDR2 reads SNTAGT. This CDR3 is 15 amino acids long. The CDR3 DNA reads as TGTGCCAGCAGTGACTCGCCAGGGGCCTTCTATGGCTACACCTTC. Amino acid sequence: CASSDSPGAFYGYTF.

This clone came up once. This rearrangement joins TRBV30 to TRBJ2-7; 11 bases line up with TRBD1. V lost 3 bases and J lost 5; bases outside the gene matches: 6. In germline, CDR1 is GTSNPN, CDR2 SVGIG (reference sequence). The CDR3 runs to 14 residues. The CDR3 DNA reads as TGTGCCTGGAGACGAGGACAGGGGGCTAACGAGCAGTACTTC. Protein product: CAWRRGQGANEQYF.

The chain carries TRBV5-6 and TRBJ2-5; weak D call: TRBD2 (6 bases). CDR1 and CDR2 from the germline V gene are SGHDT and YYEEEE. The CDR3 has 14 amino acids. The V end lost 3 bases, the J end lost 7 bases, and 16 bases lay between the germline ends. CDR3 region: CASSSGTPGGTQYF. The CDR3 nucleotides read TGTGCCAGCAGCTCCGGGACTCCCGGGGGGACCCAGTACTTC.

CDR3 in amino acids: CATSDNGHTGNEKLFF. Here the CDR3 DNA reads TGTGCCACCAGTGACAATGGACACACCGGGAATGAAAAACTGTTTTTT. The rearrangement links TRBV24-1 to TRBJ1-4; D is possibly TRBD1 (5 bases). V was pared by 4 bases and J by 5 bases, with 16 bases between. Per the germline V gene, CDR1 is KGHDR and CDR2 is SFDVKD. The CDR3 is 16 residues long.

This sequence joins TRBV6-6 and TRBJ1-1; D unresolved. The V end lost 5 bases, the J end lost 1 base, and 14 bases lay between the germline ends. This CDR3 spans 15 amino acids. Germline CDR1 and CDR2: MNHNY and SVGAGI (reference sequence). The CDR3 loop reads CASSPFPPGNTEAFF. Here the CDR3 DNA reads TGTGCCAGCAGTCCCTTTCCCCCCGGGAACACTGAAGCTTTCTTT.

This chain connects TRBV19 to TRBJ2-2; D perhaps matches TRBD1 (5 bases). The length of the CDR3 is 16 residues. Germline CDR1 LNHDA, CDR2 SQIVND (reference sequence). V lost 5 bases and J lost 4, with 17 bases in between. The CDR3 nucleotides are TGTGCCAGTAGTGGAAAGGGGCCCCGAGGCACCGGGGAGCTGTTTTTT. This gives the protein CASSGKGPRGTGELFF.

Only a few counts were recorded for this clone. The chain links TRBV7-2 to TRBJ1-3; D not certain. The CDR3 has 13 residues. From germline, CDR1 is SGHTA and CDR2 FQGNSA. V was cut by 4 bases and J by 2 bases, with 6 bases left in between. The chain's CDR3 is CASSSVTGNTIYF. The CDR3 DNA follows: TGTGCCAGCAGCTCCGTAACTGGAAACACCATATATTTT. Looking up the rest from reference TRBV7-2 and TRBJ1-3 gives the full variable domain: GAGVSQSPSNKVTEKGKDVELRCDPISGHTALYWYRQSLGQGLEFLIYFQGNSAPDKSGLPSDRFSAERTGGSVSTLTIQRTQQEDSAVYLCASSSVTGNTIYFGEGSWLTVV.

The chain uses TRBV27 and TRBJ1-5; 7 bases are a match to TRBD1. Germline V gene data show CDR1 as MNHEY and CDR2 as SMNVEV (reference sequence). V dropped 3 bases and J dropped 5; count of bases not matched to a gene: 7. The length of the CDR3 is 15 residues. CDR3 DNA: TGTGCCAGCAGTTTTCTCGACAGGGCTGATCAGCCCCAGCATTTT. Its translation: CASSFLDRADQPQHF.

The J gene is TRBJ1-1, the V gene TRBV18; maybe TRBD1 (5 bases). The length of the CDR3 is 13 residues. Germline V gene lookup returns CDR1 KGHSH and CDR2 LQKENI. Trimming took off 3 bases at V and 10 bases at J, with 15 bases between the two ends. CDR3 bases: TGTGCCAGCTCACCGGGGCGGGGCCTGTCAGCTTTCTTT. Amino acids: CASSPGRGLSAFF.

This sequence joins TRBV6-5 and TRBJ1-1, with D perhaps TRBD1 (6 bases). Trimming shortened V by 11 bases and J by 4 bases, and 11 bases separated the two germline ends. CDR1 is MNHEY, CDR2 SVGAGI, per germline. The CDR3 runs to 11 residues. This CDR3 is CAAQGITEAFF. For the CDR3, the DNA is TGTGCCGCCCAGGGGATCACTGAAGCTTTCTTT.

This clone occurred once. The chain combines TRBV6-6 with TRBJ1-5; perhaps TRBD1 as D (5 bases). The V end was cut by 9 bases, the J end by 0 bases, with 9 bases between. Germline V gives CDR1 MNHNY, CDR2 SVGAGI (reference sequence). The CDR3 sequence is 13 residues long. For the CDR3, the DNA is TGTGCCAGTCAGGGTGATAGCAATCAGCCCCAGCATTTT. This encodes CASQGDSNQPQHF.

V usage is TRBV7-9 and J usage is TRBJ2-5, with TRBD2 as a possible D gene (6 bases). CDR1 is SEHNR and CDR2 is FQNEAQ in the germline V gene (reference sequence). This CDR3 has 14 amino acids. Trimming cost V 1 base and J 5 bases, with 11 bases left between them. The CDR3 DNA is TGTGCCAGCAGCTTAGTGGAGGGAACGGAGACCCAGTACTTC. Protein: CASSLVEGTETQYF.

The CDR3, as DNA: TGTGCCACTGCTACCCCCGGGACAGGTTACAATGAGCAGTTCTTC. This gives the protein CATATPGTGYNEQFF. The V gene is TRBV19, the J gene TRBJ2-1; 8 bases line up with TRBD1. Germline CDR1 LNHDA, CDR2 SQIVND (reference sequence). The J segment lost 4 bases and the V segment lost 10 bases, leaving 12 bases of the junction unmatched. The CDR3 has 15 residues.